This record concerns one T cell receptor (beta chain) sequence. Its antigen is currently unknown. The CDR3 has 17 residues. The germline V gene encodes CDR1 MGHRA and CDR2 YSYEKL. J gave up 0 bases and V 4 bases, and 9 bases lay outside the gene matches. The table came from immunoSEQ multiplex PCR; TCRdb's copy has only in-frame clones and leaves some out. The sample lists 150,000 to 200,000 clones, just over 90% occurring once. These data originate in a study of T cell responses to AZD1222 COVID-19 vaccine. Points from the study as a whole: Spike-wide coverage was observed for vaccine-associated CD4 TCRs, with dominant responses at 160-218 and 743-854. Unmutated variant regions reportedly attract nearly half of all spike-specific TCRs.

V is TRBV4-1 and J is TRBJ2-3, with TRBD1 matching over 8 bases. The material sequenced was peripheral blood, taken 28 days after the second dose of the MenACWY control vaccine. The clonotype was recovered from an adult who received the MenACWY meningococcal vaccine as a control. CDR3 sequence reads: CASSPLQGALSTDTQYF. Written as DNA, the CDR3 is TGCGCCAGCAGCCCGCTCCAGGGGGCGCTTAGCACAGATACGCAGTATTTT.